One and the same sample provided the 6 T cell receptor delta chains below, sequenced in a study of delta chains in infants with herpesvirus infections. Gamma-chain- and delta-chain-specific primers converted PBMC RNA into TCR cDNA. With CATT, TCRdb re-called clones from the RT-PCR reads. The sample lists roughly 3,200 delta-chain clones, about 33% occurring once. This sample comprised peripheral blood, obtained at time point 3 of longitudinal follow-up. The receptors here all came from a human donor who was a Ugandan infant, either HIV-exposed or HIV-unexposed (not recorded which).

Sample share makes this clone medium-sized (0.01 to 0.1%). The chain is built from TRDV1 and TRDJ1, with 12 bases identical to TRDD3. V lost 1 base and J lost 5; bases outside the gene matches: 32. This CDR3 is 25 amino acids long. CDR1 and CDR2 from the germline V gene are TSWWSYY and QGS. CDR3: CALGEQRKLPTTPTGGYRGSDKLIF. The CDR3 nucleotides read TGTGCTCTTGGGGAACAGAGAAAACTTCCTACGACTCCTACTGGGGGATACCGGGGGTCGGATAAACTCATCTTT.

About this clone: The junction does not match germline at one end; this may be a read error. The chain joins TRDV1 to TRDJ1; a possible D gene is TRDD3 (6 bases). This CDR3 has 21 amino acids. CDR1 is TSWWSYY and CDR2 is QGS in the germline V gene. The CDR3, as DNA: TGCGCTCTTGGGGAACTACCCTCACGGTGGGCTGGGGACCAGTACACCGATAAACTCATCTTT. It specifies CALGELPSRWAGDQYTDKLIF.

Comment on this clone: A much larger clone sits a single nucleotide away, making a read error possible. V usage is TRDV2 and J usage is TRDJ3; 8 nucleotides match TRDD3. The CDR3 totals 18 residues. V trimming: 3 bases; J trimming: 0 bases; junction bases outside the gene matches: 6. In germline, CDR1 is GEAIGNYY, CDR2 EKD. The CDR3 nucleotides are TGTGCCTGTGACCCCTGGGGGACGAGCTCCTGGGACACCCGACAGATGTTTTTC. Its translation is CACDPWGTSSWDTRQMFF.

Judged by abundance, this clone is medium-sized. This chain uses TRDV1 with TRDJ3; the D gene is possibly TRDD2 (9 bases). This CDR3 is built from 25 residues. V lost 4 bases, J lost 0 bases, and 34 bases lay in between. Germline V gene sequence: CDR1 TSWWSYY, CDR2 QGS. CDR3 in DNA: TGTGCTCTTGGGGGCGGCCTTCCTACGTACTGGGGGCCCCTTTCTAGCTCCTGGGACACCCGACAGATGTTTTTC. Translating it yields CALGGGLPTYWGPLSSSWDTRQMFF.

The chain employs TRDV1 and TRDJ1, with 8 bases matching TRDD2. V gave up 5 bases and J gave up 0 bases; unmatched junction bases: 26. Germline V lookup: CDR1 TSWWSYY, CDR2 QGS. This CDR3 region has 22 residues. CDR3 bases: TGTGCTCTTGGGAACCCTCTTCCTACAAGGGAATACTCCCTCCTGTACACCGATAAACTCATCTTT. Residues: CALGNPLPTREYSLLYTDKLIF.

The CDR3 region is CALGETPSLSPTGGLILTAQLFF. CDR3 DNA: TGTGCTCTTGGGGAAACGCCTTCCCTCTCTCCTACTGGGGGATTAATTTTGACAGCACAACTCTTCTTT. The V and J genes are TRDV1 and TRDJ2; 10 bases fit TRDD3. The CDR3 contains 23 residues. The junction had 22 bases not matched to a gene; V was cut back by 2 bases and J by 1 base. CDR1 and CDR2 (germline): TSWWSYY, QGS.